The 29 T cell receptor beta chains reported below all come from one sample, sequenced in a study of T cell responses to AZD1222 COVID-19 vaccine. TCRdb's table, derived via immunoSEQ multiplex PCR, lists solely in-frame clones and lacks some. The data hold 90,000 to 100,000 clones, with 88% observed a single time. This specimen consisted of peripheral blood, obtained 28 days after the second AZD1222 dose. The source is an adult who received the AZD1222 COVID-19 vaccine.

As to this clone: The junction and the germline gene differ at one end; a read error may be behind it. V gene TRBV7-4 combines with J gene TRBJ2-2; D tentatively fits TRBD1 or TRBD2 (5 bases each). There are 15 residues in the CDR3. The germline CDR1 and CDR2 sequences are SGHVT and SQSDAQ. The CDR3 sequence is CASSLAGTYTGELFF. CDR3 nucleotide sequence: TGTGCCAGCAGCCTAGCAGGGACCTACACCGGGGAGCTGTTTTTT.

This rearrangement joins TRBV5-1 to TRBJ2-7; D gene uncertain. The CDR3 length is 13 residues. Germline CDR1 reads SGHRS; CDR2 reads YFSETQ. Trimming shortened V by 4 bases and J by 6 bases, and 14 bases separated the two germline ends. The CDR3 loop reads CASSETHRSEQYF. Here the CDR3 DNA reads TGCGCCAGCAGCGAGACCCATCGTAGCGAGCAGTACTTC.

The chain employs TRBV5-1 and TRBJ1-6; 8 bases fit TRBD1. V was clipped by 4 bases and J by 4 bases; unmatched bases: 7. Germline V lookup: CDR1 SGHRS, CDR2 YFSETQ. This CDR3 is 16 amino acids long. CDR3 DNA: TGCGCCAGCAGCCTCCGGACAGGGCAGTATAATTCACCCCTCCACTTT. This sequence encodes CASSLRTGQYNSPLHF.

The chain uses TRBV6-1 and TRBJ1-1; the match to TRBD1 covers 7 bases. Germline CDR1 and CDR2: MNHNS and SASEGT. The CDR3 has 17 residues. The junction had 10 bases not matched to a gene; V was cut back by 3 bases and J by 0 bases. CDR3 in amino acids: CASSDFPRQGMNTEAFF. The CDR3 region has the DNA TGTGCCAGCAGTGACTTCCCCCGACAGGGAATGAACACTGAAGCTTTCTTT.

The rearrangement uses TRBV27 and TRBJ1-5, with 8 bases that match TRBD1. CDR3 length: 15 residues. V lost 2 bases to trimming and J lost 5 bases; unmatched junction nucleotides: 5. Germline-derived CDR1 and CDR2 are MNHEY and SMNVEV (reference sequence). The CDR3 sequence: CASSLGSTGDQPQHF. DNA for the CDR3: TGTGCCAGCAGTTTAGGCTCGACAGGGGATCAGCCCCAGCATTTT.

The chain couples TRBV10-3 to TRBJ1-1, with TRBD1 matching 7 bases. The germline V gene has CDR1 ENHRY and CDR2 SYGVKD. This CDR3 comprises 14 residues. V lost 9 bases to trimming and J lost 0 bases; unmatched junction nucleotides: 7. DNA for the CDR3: TGTGCCATGTCACAGGGGCGGATGAACACTGAAGCTTTCTTT. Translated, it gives CAMSQGRMNTEAFF.

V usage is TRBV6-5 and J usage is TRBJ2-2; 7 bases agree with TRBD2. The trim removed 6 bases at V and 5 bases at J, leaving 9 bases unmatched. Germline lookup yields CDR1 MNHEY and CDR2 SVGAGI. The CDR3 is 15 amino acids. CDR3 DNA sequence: TGTGCCAGCAGGTCCGAGTCAGCGGGGACCGGGGAGCTGTTTTTT. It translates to CASRSESAGTGELFF.

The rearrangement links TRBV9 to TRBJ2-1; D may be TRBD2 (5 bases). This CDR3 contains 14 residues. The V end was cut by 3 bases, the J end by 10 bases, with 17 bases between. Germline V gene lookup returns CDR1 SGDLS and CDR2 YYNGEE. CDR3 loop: CASSDERLAGEQFF. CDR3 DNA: TGTGCCAGCAGCGACGAGAGGCTAGCTGGGGAGCAGTTCTTC.

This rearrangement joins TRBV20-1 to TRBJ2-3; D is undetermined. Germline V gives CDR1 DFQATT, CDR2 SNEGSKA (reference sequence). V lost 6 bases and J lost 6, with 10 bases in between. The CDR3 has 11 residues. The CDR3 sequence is CSADRRDTQYF. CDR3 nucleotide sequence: TGCAGTGCCGACCGTCGGGATACGCAGTATTTT.

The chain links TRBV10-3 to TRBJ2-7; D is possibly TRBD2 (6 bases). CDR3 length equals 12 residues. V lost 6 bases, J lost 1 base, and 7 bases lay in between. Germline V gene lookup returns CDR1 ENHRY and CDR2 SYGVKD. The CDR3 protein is CAISRESYEQYF. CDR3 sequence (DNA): TGTGCCATCAGCCGGGAGTCCTACGAGCAGTACTTC.

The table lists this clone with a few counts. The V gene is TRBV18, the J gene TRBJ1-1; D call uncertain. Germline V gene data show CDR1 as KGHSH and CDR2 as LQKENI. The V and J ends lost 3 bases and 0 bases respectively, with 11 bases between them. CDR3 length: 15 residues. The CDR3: CASSPTISVNTEAFF. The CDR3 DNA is TGTGCCAGCTCACCCACGATTTCAGTGAACACTGAAGCTTTCTTT.

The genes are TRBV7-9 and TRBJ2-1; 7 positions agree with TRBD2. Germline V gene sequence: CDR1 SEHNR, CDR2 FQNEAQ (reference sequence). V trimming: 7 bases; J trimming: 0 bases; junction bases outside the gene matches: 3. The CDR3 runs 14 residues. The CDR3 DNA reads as TGTGCCAGCATAGCGGGTAGCTCCTACAATGAGCAGTTCTTC. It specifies CASIAGSSYNEQFF.

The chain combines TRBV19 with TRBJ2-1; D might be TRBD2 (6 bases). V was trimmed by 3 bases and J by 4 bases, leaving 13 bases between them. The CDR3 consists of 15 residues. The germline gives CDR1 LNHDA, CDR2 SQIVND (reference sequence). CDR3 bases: TGTGCCAGTAGTATCTCCATCCGGGGGTACAATGAGCAGTTCTTC. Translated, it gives CASSISIRGYNEQFF.

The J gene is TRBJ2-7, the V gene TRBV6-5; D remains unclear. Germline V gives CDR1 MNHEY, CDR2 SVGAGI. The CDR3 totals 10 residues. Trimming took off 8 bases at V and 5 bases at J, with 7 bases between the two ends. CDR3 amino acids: CASGPHEQYF. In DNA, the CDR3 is TGTGCCAGCGGGCCCCACGAGCAGTACTTC.

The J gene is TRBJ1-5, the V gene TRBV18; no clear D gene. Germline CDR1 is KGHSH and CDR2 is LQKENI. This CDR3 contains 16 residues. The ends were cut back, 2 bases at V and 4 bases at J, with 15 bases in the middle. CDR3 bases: TGTGCCAGCTCACCAAACGGCCTTAACCCAAATCAGCCCCAGCATTTT. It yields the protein CASSPNGLNPNQPQHF.

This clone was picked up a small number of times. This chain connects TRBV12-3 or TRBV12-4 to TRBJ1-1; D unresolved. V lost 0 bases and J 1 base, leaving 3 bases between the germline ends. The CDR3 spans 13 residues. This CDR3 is CASSLAENTEAFF. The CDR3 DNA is TGTGCCAGCAGTTTAGCAGAGAACACTGAAGCTTTCTTT.

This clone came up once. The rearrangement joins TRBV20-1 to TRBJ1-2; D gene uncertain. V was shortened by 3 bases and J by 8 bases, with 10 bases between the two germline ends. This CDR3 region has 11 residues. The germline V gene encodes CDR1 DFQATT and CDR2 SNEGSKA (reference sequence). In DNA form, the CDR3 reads TGCAGTGCTAGGCCGCCCGAGGGCTACACCTTC. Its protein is CSARPPEGYTF.

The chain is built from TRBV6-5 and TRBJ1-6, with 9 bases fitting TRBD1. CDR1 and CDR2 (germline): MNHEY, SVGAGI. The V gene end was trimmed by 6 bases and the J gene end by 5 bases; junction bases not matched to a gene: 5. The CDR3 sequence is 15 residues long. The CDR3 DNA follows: TGTGCCAGCAGAAGACAGGGGGAGAATAATTCACCCCTCCACTTT. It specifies CASRRQGENNSPLHF.

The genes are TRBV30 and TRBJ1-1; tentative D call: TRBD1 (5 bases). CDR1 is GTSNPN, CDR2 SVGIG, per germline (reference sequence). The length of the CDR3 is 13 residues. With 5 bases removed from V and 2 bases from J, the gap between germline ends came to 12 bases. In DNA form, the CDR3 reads TGTGCCTGGGGTAGGGGATATAACACTGAAGCTTTCTTT. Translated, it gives CAWGRGYNTEAFF.

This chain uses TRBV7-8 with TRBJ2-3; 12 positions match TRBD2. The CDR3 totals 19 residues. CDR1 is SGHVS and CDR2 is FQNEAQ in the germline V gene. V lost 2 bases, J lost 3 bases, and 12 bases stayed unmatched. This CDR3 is CASSLRLAGGPLVTDTQYF. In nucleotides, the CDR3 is TGTGCCAGCAGCTTAAGGCTAGCGGGAGGGCCGTTGGTGACAGATACGCAGTATTTT.

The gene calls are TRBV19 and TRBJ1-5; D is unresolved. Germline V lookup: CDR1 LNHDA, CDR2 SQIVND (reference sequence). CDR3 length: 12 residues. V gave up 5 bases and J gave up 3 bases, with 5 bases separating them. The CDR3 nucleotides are TGTGCCAGTAGTCCCGACAATCAGCCCCAGCATTTT. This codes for CASSPDNQPQHF.

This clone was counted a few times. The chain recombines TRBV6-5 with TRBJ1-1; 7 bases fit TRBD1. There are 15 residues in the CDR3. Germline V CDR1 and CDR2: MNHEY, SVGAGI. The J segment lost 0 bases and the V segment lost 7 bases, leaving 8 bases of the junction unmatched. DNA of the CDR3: TGTGCCAGCACCCCGAGGACAGGCGTGAACACTGAAGCTTTCTTT. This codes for CASTPRTGVNTEAFF.

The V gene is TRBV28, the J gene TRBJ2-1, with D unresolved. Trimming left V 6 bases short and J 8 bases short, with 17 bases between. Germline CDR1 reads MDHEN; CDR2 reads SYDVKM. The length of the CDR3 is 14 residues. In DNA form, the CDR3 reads TGTGCCAGCAGCTCTAATGTCCTAAGCGATGAGCAGTTCTTC. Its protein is CASSSNVLSDEQFF.

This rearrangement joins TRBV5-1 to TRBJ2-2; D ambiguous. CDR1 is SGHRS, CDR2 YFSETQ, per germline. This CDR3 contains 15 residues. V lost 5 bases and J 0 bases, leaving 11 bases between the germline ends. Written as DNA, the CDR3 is TGCGCCAGCAGTGAAGGAGCCGCGAACACCGGGGAGCTGTTTTTT. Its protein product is CASSEGAANTGELFF.

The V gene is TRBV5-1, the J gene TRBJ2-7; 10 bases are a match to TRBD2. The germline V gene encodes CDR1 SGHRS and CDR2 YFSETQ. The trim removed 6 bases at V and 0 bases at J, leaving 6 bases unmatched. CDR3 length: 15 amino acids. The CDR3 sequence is CASTTSGQSSYEQYF. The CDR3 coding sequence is TGCGCCAGCACGACTAGCGGGCAAAGCTCCTACGAGCAGTACTTC.

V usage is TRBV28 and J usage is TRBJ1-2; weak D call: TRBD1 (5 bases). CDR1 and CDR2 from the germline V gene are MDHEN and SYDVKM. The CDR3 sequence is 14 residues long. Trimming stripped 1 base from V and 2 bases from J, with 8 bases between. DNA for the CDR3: TGTGCCAGCAGTTTATTTAACAGGAACTATGGCTACACCTTC. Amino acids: CASSLFNRNYGYTF.

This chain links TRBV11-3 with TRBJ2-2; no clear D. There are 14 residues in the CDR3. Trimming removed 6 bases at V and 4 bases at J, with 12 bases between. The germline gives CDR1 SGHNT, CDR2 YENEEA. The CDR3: CASSPLFGTGELFF. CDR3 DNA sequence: TGTGCCAGCAGTCCCCTCTTCGGCACCGGGGAGCTGTTTTTT. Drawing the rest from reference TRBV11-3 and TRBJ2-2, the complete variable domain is EAGVVQSPRYKIIEKKQPVAFWCNPISGHNTLYWYLQNLGQGPELLIRYENEEAVDDSQLPKDRFSAERLKGVDSTLKIQPAELGDSAVYLCASSPLFGTGELFFGEGSRLTVL.

The CDR3 sequence: CASSHPGLAGALAGELFF. The CDR3 nucleotides are TGCGCCAGCAGCCATCCGGGGCTAGCGGGAGCCTTGGCCGGGGAGCTGTTTTTT. The chain employs TRBV4-1 and TRBJ2-2, with 10 nucleotides matching TRBD2. Trimming took 3 bases from V and 6 from J; bases not matched to a gene: 13. CDR3 length equals 18 residues. CDR1 and CDR2 (germline): MGHRA, YSYEKL.

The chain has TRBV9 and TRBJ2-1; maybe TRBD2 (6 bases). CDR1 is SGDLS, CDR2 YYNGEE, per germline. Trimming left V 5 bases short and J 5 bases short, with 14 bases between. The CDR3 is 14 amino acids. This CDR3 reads CASRSGLDNNEQFF. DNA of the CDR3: TGTGCCAGCAGATCGGGACTGGACAACAATGAGCAGTTCTTC.